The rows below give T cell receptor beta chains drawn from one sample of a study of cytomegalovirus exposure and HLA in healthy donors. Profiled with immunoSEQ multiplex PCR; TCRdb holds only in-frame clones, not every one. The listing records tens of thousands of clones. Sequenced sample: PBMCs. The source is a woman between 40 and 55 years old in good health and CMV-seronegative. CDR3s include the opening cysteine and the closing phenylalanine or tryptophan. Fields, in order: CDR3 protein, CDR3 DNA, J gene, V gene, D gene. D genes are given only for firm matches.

CDR3: CASSYALAEEQYF
DNA: TGTGCCAGCAGTTATGCACTAGCGGAAGAGCAGTACTTC
J: TRBJ2-7
V: TRBV6-5
D: TRBD2

CDR3: CTSSLPCINSVNEQFF
DNA: TGCACCAGCAGCCTTCCCTGCATTAATAGCGTCAATGAGCAGTTCTTC
J: TRBJ2-1
V: TRBV1
D: .

CDR3: CASSFSRTESYEQYF
DNA: TGTGCCAGCAGCTTTTCCCGGACAGAGTCCTACGAGCAGTACTTC
J: TRBJ2-7
V: TRBV11-2
D: .

CDR3: CAWKDSYEQYF
DNA: TGTGCCTGGAAGGACAGCTACGAGCAGTACTTC
J: TRBJ2-7
V: TRBV30
D: .

CDR3: CASSLTGGVEQYF
DNA: TGTGCCAGCAGCTTGACAGGGGGCGTCGAGCAGTACTTC
J: TRBJ2-7
V: TRBV5-4
D: TRBD1

CDR3: CSVEFASGQETQYF
DNA: TGCAGCGTTGAATTCGCTAGCGGACAAGAGACCCAGTACTTC
J: TRBJ2-5
V: TRBV29-1
D: TRBD2

CDR3: CASSWDGREVAGELFF
DNA: TGTGCCAGCAGCTGGGACGGGCGGGAGGTGGCCGGGGAGCTGTTTTTT
J: TRBJ2-2
V: TRBV5-4
D: TRBD2

CDR3: CASSQGAGGYTF
DNA: TGTGCCAGCAGCCAGGGTGCAGGTGGCTACACCTTC
J: TRBJ1-2
V: TRBV5-4
D: .

CDR3: CASSDVGGKNIQYF
DNA: TGTGCCAGCAGTGATGTCGGGGGCAAAAACATTCAGTACTTC
J: TRBJ2-4
V: TRBV25-1
D: .

CDR3: CASSLLQQVQYF
DNA: TGTGCCAGCAGTCTACTTCAGCAGGTGCAGTACTTC
J: TRBJ2-7
V: TRBV28
D: .

CDR3: CASSSNRALYEQYF
DNA: TGTGCCAGCAGTTCCAACAGGGCCCTCTACGAGCAGTACTTC
J: TRBJ2-7
V: TRBV28
D: .

CDR3: CASSVGVPSGNTIYF
DNA: TGCGCCAGCAGTGTCGGGGTCCCGTCTGGAAACACCATATATTTT
J: TRBJ1-3
V: TRBV5-1
D: .

CDR3: CASSRQVDTEAFF
DNA: TGTGCCAGCAGTCGGCAGGTGGACACTGAAGCTTTCTTT
J: TRBJ1-1
V: TRBV6-1
D: .

CDR3: CASSRGGRETQYF
DNA: TGTGCCAGCAGCCGAGGGGGAAGAGAGACCCAGTACTTC
J: TRBJ2-5
V: TRBV7-2
D: .

CDR3: CASSRATGTGSYEQYF
DNA: TGTGCCAGCAGCCGCGCCACCGGGACAGGGAGCTACGAGCAGTACTTC
J: TRBJ2-7
V: TRBV14
D: TRBD1

CDR3: CASSARTGKVSGNTIYF
DNA: TGTGCCAGCAGCGCCCGGACAGGGAAGGTCTCTGGAAACACCATATATTTT
J: TRBJ1-3
V: TRBV9
D: TRBD1

CDR3: CASSQLGETQYF
DNA: TGCGCCAGCAGCCAACTGGGCGAGACCCAGTACTTC
J: TRBJ2-5
V: TRBV4-3
D: .

CDR3: CASSEESGLLAYNEQFF
DNA: TGTGCCAGCAGTGAAGAATCTGGGCTTTTGGCCTACAATGAGCAGTTCTTC
J: TRBJ2-1
V: TRBV6-1
D: .

CDR3: CATRGGPGSYEQYF
DNA: TGTGCCACCCGGGGAGGCCCCGGATCCTACGAGCAGTACTTC
J: TRBJ2-7
V: TRBV10-3
D: .

CDR3: CASSWTGATDTQYF
DNA: TGCGCCAGCAGCTGGACAGGGGCCACAGATACGCAGTATTTT
J: TRBJ2-3
V: TRBV5-1
D: TRBD1

CDR3: CASRPGWGTEAFF
DNA: TGTGCCAGCAGGCCGGGGTGGGGCACTGAAGCTTTCTTT
J: TRBJ1-1
V: TRBV7-6
D: .

CDR3: CASSHDRDYGYTF
DNA: TGCGCCAGCAGCCACGACAGGGACTATGGCTACACCTTC
J: TRBJ1-2
V: TRBV4-1
D: TRBD1

CDR3: CASSYGTSGNEQFF
DNA: TGTGCCAGCAGCTACGGGACTAGCGGCAATGAGCAGTTCTTC
J: TRBJ2-1
V: TRBV7-2
D: TRBD2

CDR3: CASSPGQRDAGNTIYF
DNA: TGTGCCAGCTCACCAGGGCAGAGGGATGCTGGAAACACCATATATTTT
J: TRBJ1-3
V: TRBV18
D: .

CDR3: CASSVAGEGGYTF
DNA: TGTGCCAGCAGCGTAGCAGGGGAGGGTGGCTACACCTTC
J: TRBJ1-2
V: TRBV9
D: .

CDR3: CASRIPGLADYEQYF
DNA: TGTGCCAGCAGAATACCGGGACTAGCGGACTACGAGCAGTACTTC
J: TRBJ2-7
V: TRBV6-1
D: TRBD2

CDR3: CASSPWTGVHGYTF
DNA: TGTGCCAGCAGCCCTTGGACAGGGGTTCATGGCTACACCTTC
J: TRBJ1-2
V: TRBV11-1
D: TRBD1

CDR3: CASSVFQGLGEGQNNEQFF
DNA: TGTGCCAGCAGCGTATTTCAGGGTTTGGGGGAGGGCCAGAACAATGAGCAGTTCTTC
J: TRBJ2-1
V: TRBV9
D: TRBD2

CDR3: CASSQRAMPPTDTQYF
DNA: TGCGCCAGCAGCCAAAGAGCGATGCCCCCCACAGATACGCAGTATTTT
J: TRBJ2-3
V: TRBV4-3
D: .